Presented here are 2 T cell receptor beta chains from one specimen sequenced in a study of T cell repertoires in ileal Crohn's disease. Clones were read by immunoSEQ multiplex PCR, and TCRdb kept only the in-frame ones, dropping some. Among about 3,800 clones listed, roughly 80% were seen once. The sequenced sample was ileal tissue. The receptors were gathered from an adult with Crohn's disease.

The chain carries TRBV19 and TRBJ1-6; D gene ambiguous. CDR3 length equals 13 residues. V gave up 5 bases and J gave up 2 bases, with 4 bases separating them. The germline CDR1 and CDR2 sequences are LNHDA and SQIVND (reference sequence). The CDR3, as DNA: TGTGCCAGTAGTTTTACCTATAATTCACCCCTCCACTTT. Translated: CASSFTYNSPLHF.

The rearrangement uses TRBV12-5 and TRBJ1-1; D possibly corresponds to TRBD1 (5 bases). The V end was cut by 1 base, the J end by 1 base, with 10 bases between. The V gene's germline CDR1 is LGHNT and CDR2 FRNRAP. This CDR3 is 15 amino acids long. CDR3 coding DNA: TGTGCTAGTGGTTTGGGGATCGACAGGAACACTGAAGCTTTCTTT. Translated, it gives CASGLGIDRNTEAFF.